This T cell receptor (beta chain) was captured in a study of T cell changes during pregnancy in multiple sclerosis (dated by TCRdb to between 2018 and 2021). About the full investigation: Changes in the T cell repertoire over the course of pregnancy were examined in this study in women with multiple sclerosis.

Counted from cysteine to phenylalanine, this CDR3 has 13 amino acids. Here the CDR3 DNA is all that survives: 39 bases in frame from base 1. The germline V gene encodes CDR1 MDHEN and CDR2 SYDVKM. Trimming removed 6 bases from V and 11 bases from J, leaving 16 bases between the germline ends. Of note for this clone: Its antigen remains undetermined. Per-base quality was not reported, and no clone a single base away is much larger than it.

Library preparation was by the immunoSEQ multiplex PCR assay. The source is immuneACCESS, and TCRdb retained only in-frame sequences with V and J called. Part of the clones is not carried over; for the studies checked, unresolved V genes explain less than half of this, and the remainder is unexplained. The sample includes tens of thousands of clones, with roughly 94% observed a single time. The leading ten clones occupy around 0.6% of the sample. The sample here was CD4+ T cells from peripheral blood mononuclear cells, taken in the second trimester of pregnancy. This sequence uses TRBV28 and TRBJ1-4; the D gene assignment is ambiguous. This TCR derives from a female donor with multiple sclerosis, enrolled in a pregnancy study. The DNA sequence follows: TGTGCCAGCAGACAACCGGGGAGGGAGAAACTGTTTTTT. Translated, it gives CASRQPGREKLFF.